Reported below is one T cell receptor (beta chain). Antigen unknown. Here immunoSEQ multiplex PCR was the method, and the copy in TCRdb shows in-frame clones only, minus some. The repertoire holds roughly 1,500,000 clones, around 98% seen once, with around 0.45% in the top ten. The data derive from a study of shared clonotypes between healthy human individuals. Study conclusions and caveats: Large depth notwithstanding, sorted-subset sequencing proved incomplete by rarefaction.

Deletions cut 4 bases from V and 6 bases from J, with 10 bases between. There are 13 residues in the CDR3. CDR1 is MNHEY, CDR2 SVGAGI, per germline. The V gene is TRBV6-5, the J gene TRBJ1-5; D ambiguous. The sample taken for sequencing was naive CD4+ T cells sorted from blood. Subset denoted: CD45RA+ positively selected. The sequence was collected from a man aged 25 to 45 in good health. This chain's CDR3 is CASSSSHRQPQHF. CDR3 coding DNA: TGTGCCAGCAGTTCCTCCCACCGTCAGCCCCAGCATTTT.